This T cell receptor beta chain was profiled in a study of shared clonotypes between healthy human individuals. Regarding the study as a whole: Naive subsets generally had larger estimated richness than memory subsets.

CDR1 is SGHKS, CDR2 YYEKEE, per germline (reference sequence). The CDR3 is made up of 16 amino acids. V shed 1 base and J shed 1 base, with 14 bases lying between them. The table lists this clone with a few counts. Its target is unknown. The run depth of the assay was deep. TCRdb's copy holds only in-frame clones and misses some; the assay was immunoSEQ multiplex PCR. This sample has about 2.4 million clones, with approximately 93% found just once. The chain uses TRBV5-5 and TRBJ1-1; D perhaps matches TRBD1 (5 bases). This TCR came from a man aged 18 to 29 in good health. Some clones in this sample may be carry-over from other donors' samples. The sequencing sample was made of naive CD4+ T cells from PBMCs. The subset is: CD45RA+ positively selected. The CDR3 DNA follows: TGTGCCAGCAGCTTGTTCTTCGCAGGGACGAACACTGAAGCTTTCTTT. Translation: CASSLFFAGTNTEAFF.